Included here is one T cell receptor beta chain sequence, with context. Its antigen is currently unknown. The record originates from a study of post-analysis software for immune sequencing data. Study-level background: The disease courses covered relapsing-remitting, secondary progressive and progressive-relapsing multiple sclerosis.

The CDR3 consists of 16 residues. The V and J ends lost 1 base and 5 bases, in that order; junction bases with no gene match: 7. The germline gives CDR1 SGHRS, CDR2 YFSETQ. Tagging with unique molecular identifiers was a feature of the TCR beta cDNA libraries. Out of roughly 0.85 to 11 million T cells, roughly 0.5 million cDNA molecules were generated. TCRdb redid the calling of the PCR reads with MiXCR, one entry per CDR3 protein. The table shows about 540,000 distinct CDR3 sequences, with roughly 34% occurring only once. General study findings and limits: Among multiple sclerosis patients, normalized Chao1 diversity was significantly below that of controls. There were about 5 TRBV segments more frequent in patients than controls, and TRBV5-6, TRBV5-1 and TRBV20-1 were among them.

This chain connects TRBV5-1 to TRBJ2-1; 9 bases are a match to TRBD2. The material sequenced was blood. The TCR was taken from a girl aged 2 to 17 with multiple sclerosis. CDR3 DNA: TGCGCCAGCAGCTTGCCCGGGACTAGCCAACACAATGAGCAGTTCTTC. Encoded protein: CASSLPGTSQHNEQFF. Filled out from reference TRBV5-1 and TRBJ2-1, the complete variable domain reads KAGVTQTPRYLIKTRGQQVTLSCSPISGHRSVSWYQQTPGQGLQFLFEYFSETQRNKGNFPGRFSGRQFSNSRSEMNVSTLELGDSALYLCASSLPGTSQHNEQFFGPGTRLTVL.